This T cell receptor (beta chain) was profiled in a study of CD4 and CD8 cells across lung adenocarcinoma regions. In its sample, this clonotype is medium-sized. V was clipped by 5 bases and J by 0 bases, with 20 bases between them. The CDR3 contains 18 residues. The germline V gene has CDR1 MNHEY and CDR2 SVGAGI. TCRdb re-called the PCR reads with MiXCR, one entry per CDR3 protein. The sample includes approximately 5,000 distinct CDR3 sequences, around 50% of them seen just once. The chain recombines TRBV6-5 with TRBJ2-4; a possible D gene is TRBD2 (5 bases). The receptor was derived from a male donor with lung adenocarcinoma. The CD4 and CD8 labels of this study may be unreliable. Sequenced input: CD4+ T cells from the margin of a lung tumor. CDR3 DNA sequence: TGTGCCAGCAGTGTACTTTCCATGTACGGGATAGCCAAAAACATTCAGTACTTC. It yields the protein CASSVLSMYGIAKNIQYF.